This is a list of T cell receptor beta chains from one sample in a study of somatic mutations in cytotoxic T cells in rheumatoid arthritis. The method was immunoSEQ multiplex PCR; TCRdb's version includes in-frame clones alone and lacks a portion of them. Found here are approximately 7,000 clones, around 75% of them singletons; the top ten hold approximately 14%. Sequenced sample: CD8+ T cells sorted from blood. The source is an adult with rheumatoid arthritis. CDR3s include the opening cysteine and the closing phenylalanine or tryptophan. A D gene is named only where the DNA matches it firmly. Not every row has a clone size; where given, it reads once, few, many or a size class.

d_call	cdr3_length	v_call	clone_size	j_call	cdr3_nt	cdr3_aa
TRBD1	15	TRBV9	.	TRBJ2-3	TGTGCCAGCAGCTTACGGACAGGGGGGACAGATACGCAGTATTTT	CASSLRTGGTDTQYF
TRBD1	18	TRBV2	.	TRBJ1-6	TGTGCTAGCAGTGAAGCGCTTTTAGGTCAGGGGGCAGCTTCACCCCTCCACTTT	CASSEALLGQGAASPLHF
.	17	TRBV5-1	.	TRBJ2-1	TGCGCCAGCAGCCCCTCTTTAGGAATCGGCTCCTACAATGAGCAGTTCTTC	CASSPSLGIGSYNEQFF
.	14	TRBV7-3	.	TRBJ1-1	TGTGCCAGCAGCTTAGGGCTGGGATGGTCTGAAGCTTTCTTT	CASSLGLGWSEAFF
TRBD1	17	TRBV9	.	TRBJ1-2	TGTGCCAGCAGCGCTAGTAGTAGTGGGACAGGGACCTATGGCTACACCTTC	CASSASSSGTGTYGYTF
.	15	TRBV6-4	.	TRBJ2-3	TGTGCCAGCAGTGACAAATCGGGGGCAGCAGATACGCAGTATTTT	CASSDKSGAADTQYF
.	10	TRBV29-1	few	TRBJ2-5	TGCAGCGTTTTCGAAGAGACCCAGTACTTC	CSVFEETQYF
.	13	TRBV25-1	large	TRBJ1-1	TGTGCCAGTAAGGGGGGGGCATACGCTGAAGCTTTCTTT	CASKGGAYAEAFF
.	12	TRBV5-4	.	TRBJ1-2	TGTGCCAGCAGCCCACCGGCTGATGGCTACACCTTC	CASSPPADGYTF
.	15	TRBV5-1	.	TRBJ2-5	TGCGCCAGCAGCTTGTTAGGGGGGGAACAAGAGACCCAGTACTTC	CASSLLGGEQETQYF
.	15	TRBV9	.	TRBJ2-5	TGTGCCAGCAGCCCGGGAGAGGGCGGGCAAGAGACCCAGTACTTC	CASSPGEGGQETQYF
.	17	TRBV5-6	.	TRBJ2-1	TGTGCCAGCAGCTTGGATCGTTGGCAGGGGAGTAGGAATGAGCAGTTCTTC	CASSLDRWQGSRNEQFF
TRBD1	15	TRBV6-1	.	TRBJ2-7	TGTGCCAGCAGTGCCTCGACAGGGAACTTTTACGAGCAGTACTTC	CASSASTGNFYEQYF
TRBD2	14	TRBV5-4	.	TRBJ2-7	TGTGCCAGCAGCAGAAGCGGGGGGGCCGTCGAGCAGTACTTC	CASSRSGGAVEQYF
.	12	TRBV5-8	.	TRBJ2-3	TGTGCCAGCAGCTTGCTTTTAGATACGCAGTATTTT	CASSLLLDTQYF
.	14	TRBV7-9	.	TRBJ2-3	TGTGCCAGCAGCTTGAGTTCTATCACAGATACGCAGTATTTT	CASSLSSITDTQYF
TRBD1	13	TRBV7-9	.	TRBJ1-1	TGTGCCAGCGCCAGAACAGGGGAGACTGAAGCTTTCTTT	CASARTGETEAFF
TRBD2	14	TRBV11-2	.	TRBJ2-7	TGTGCCAGCAGCCAAACTAGCGGGGGTTACGAGCAGTACTTC	CASSQTSGGYEQYF
.	14	TRBV19	.	TRBJ2-7	TGTGCCAGTAGCTCCAGGGACACATCCTACGAGCAGTACTTC	CASSSRDTSYEQYF
.	16	TRBV7-6	.	TRBJ2-1	TGTGCCAGCAGCTTAGTCGGTGGGGGGCCCGTGAATGAGCAGTTCTTC	CASSLVGGGPVNEQFF
TRBD1	18	TRBV11-2	once	TRBJ1-4	TGTGCCAGCAGCCATTGGACAGGGGGCGTCTTAACTAATGAAAAACTGTTTTTT	CASSHWTGGVLTNEKLFF
.	16	TRBV6-5	.	TRBJ2-6	TGTGCCAGCAGTTACTCGGAGGGCTCTGGGGCCAACGTCCTGACTTTC	CASSYSEGSGANVLTF
.	16	TRBV5-1	.	TRBJ2-3	TGCGCCAGCAGCTTGGCGGGCGGGGTCACTGGAGATACGCAGTATTTT	CASSLAGGVTGDTQYF
.	11	TRBV6-5	.	TRBJ2-7	TGTGCCAGCAGTGATAGGCTACAGACCGGATTC	CASSDRLQTGF
.	17	TRBV23-1	few	TRBJ2-1	TGCGCCAGCAGTCAACGAGGCGGGACGACAGGAGGTAATGAGCAGTTCTTC	CASSQRGGTTGGNEQFF
.	14	TRBV6-1	.	TRBJ1-2	TGTGCCAGCACAGGGGCAGGGTGGAACTATGGCTACACCTTC	CASTGAGWNYGYTF
.	15	TRBV10-1	.	TRBJ1-1	TGCGCCAGCACAGGGGAGAGAGGGGTTCGTACTGAAGCTTTCTTT	CASTGERGVRTEAFF
.	14	TRBV7-9	.	TRBJ1-2	TGTGCCAGCAGCCGAAATACGGGCCCGTATGGCTACACCTTC	CASSRNTGPYGYTF
.	14	TRBV27	.	TRBJ1-6	TGTGCCAGCAGTTTGGGGGCGGATTATTCACCCCTCCACTTT	CASSLGADYSPLHF
.	18	TRBV18	.	TRBJ2-1	TGTGCCAGCTCACCACTTCCTCAGGGGGGAGGATCCTACAATGAGCAGTTCTTC	CASSPLPQGGGSYNEQFF
TRBD1	16	TRBV7-4	few	TRBJ1-5	TGTGCCAGCAGCTGGGGGGACAGGGGCAGGAATCAGCCCCAGCATTTT	CASSWGDRGRNQPQHF
.	15	TRBV4-1	.	TRBJ1-5	TGCGCCAGCAGACAAAACGACAGGAGCAATCAGCCCCAGCATTTT	CASRQNDRSNQPQHF
TRBD2	13	TRBV6-6	.	TRBJ2-5	TGTGCCAGCAGTTACGGCGGGGGAGAGACCCAGTACTTC	CASSYGGGETQYF
.	14	TRBV4-1	few	TRBJ2-5	TGCGCCAGCAGCCAAGTGATTAGCCAGGAGACCCAGTACTTC	CASSQVISQETQYF
.	12	TRBV6-1	.	TRBJ2-5	TGTGCCAGCAGTGAGGGGCGAGAGACCCAGTACTTC	CASSEGRETQYF
.	13	TRBV7-2	.	TRBJ2-2	TGTGCCAGCCTCCCGGGGAACACCGGGGAGCTGTTTTTT	CASLPGNTGELFF
TRBD2	17	TRBV13	.	TRBJ2-5	TGTGCCAGCAGCTTAGCTAGCGGGGGGGCGGGCCAAGAGACCCAGTACTTC	CASSLASGGAGQETQYF
TRBD1	14	TRBV28	.	TRBJ1-2	TGTGCCAGCAGTCGGACAGGGCCTGGGAGAGGCTACACCTTC	CASSRTGPGRGYTF
.	13	TRBV28	once	TRBJ2-7	TGTGCCAGCAGTTTAGGGCGATCCTACGAGCAGTACTTC	CASSLGRSYEQYF
.	12	TRBV21-1	.	TRBJ2-7	TGTGCCAGCAGCAAAGTTGGCTACGAGCAGTACTTC	CASSKVGYEQYF
.	13	TRBV21-1	.	TRBJ2-2	TGCGCCAGCAGGGGGGGGGTCACCGGGGAGCTGTTTTTT	CASRGGVTGELFF
TRBD1	14	TRBV28	.	TRBJ1-2	TGTGCCAGCAGTTTAGGACAGGGGGACTATGGCTACACCTTC	CASSLGQGDYGYTF
.	13	TRBV10-3	.	TRBJ2-7	TGTGCCATCAGTTACGACAGGTCCTACGAGCAGTACTTC	CAISYDRSYEQYF
TRBD1	16	TRBV5-4	.	TRBJ2-5	TGTGCCAGCAGCTTGGGGTTCTTGGACAGGGAGGAGACCCAGTACTTC	CASSLGFLDREETQYF
.	14	TRBV6-4	.	TRBJ2-7	TGTGCCGAAGCAGACCGCAGAAGCTACTACGAGCAGTACTTC	CAEADRRSYYEQYF
TRBD1	12	TRBV19	few	TRBJ1-2	TGTGCCAGTGGGACAGGCCCGAGCGGCTACACCTTC	CASGTGPSGYTF
.	14	TRBV28	.	TRBJ1-1	TGTGCCAGCAGTTCCAGGGGTCGGAACACTGAAGCTTTCTTT	CASSSRGRNTEAFF
TRBD2	16	TRBV7-2	.	TRBJ2-3	TGTGCCAGCAGCTTTAGCGGGGGGAGATTCACAGATACGCAGTATTTT	CASSFSGGRFTDTQYF
TRBD2	15	TRBV28	.	TRBJ2-5	TGTGCCAGCTCAGGACTAGCGGGGGATCGAGAGACCCAGTACTTC	CASSGLAGDRETQYF
.	16	TRBV19	.	TRBJ1-5	TGTGCCAGTAGTATAGACGGAAGTAGGGTTGGGCAGCCCCAGCATTTT	CASSIDGSRVGQPQHF